One T cell receptor beta chain is described in this entry. Method: immunoSEQ multiplex PCR; TCRdb's copy keeps in-frame clones and lacks some. The sample consists of a few hundred thousand clones, 65% to 90% of them appearing once. Trimming at V came to 6 bases and at J to 4 bases, leaving 10 bases not matched to a gene. The CDR3 runs 16 residues. Germline V lookup: CDR1 MNHEY, CDR2 SVGEGT. These data belong to a study of blood T cell repertoires in COVID-19. Study-level information: The origin of the acute and convalescent COVID-19 samples was the United States, Italy and Spain. The cDNA or gDNA used as material had been derived from T cells, B-cell-depleted T cells, or PBMCs.

Sample: peripheral blood. The TCR comes from a woman aged 70-85 years with COVID-19, enrolled during active disease. V and J are TRBV6-2 or TRBV6-3 and TRBJ2-1, with 9 positions matching TRBD2. CDR3 sequence (DNA): TGTGCCAGCAGCAGCGGGGGGCCCGCCCTGTACAATGAGCAGTTCTTC. It encodes CASSSGGPALYNEQFF.